This T cell receptor (beta chain) was profiled in a study of blood T cell repertoires in COVID-19. About the research overall: The samples span acute and convalescent COVID-19 from the United States, Italy and Spain. PBMCs, B-cell-depleted T cells, or T cells were the source of the cDNA or gDNA that made up the material.

In the source study's methods: Nucleated cell counts were estimated from reference gene primer amplification. Clones were sequenced by immunoSEQ multiplex PCR, and TCRdb holds only the in-frame ones, with some missing. The V and J calls and clone size were taken over from that table, and D and trimming were inferred from the DNA. This sample has around 210,000 clones, with roughly 85% found just once. Trimming took 0 bases from V and 0 from J, leaving 9 bases between them. Germline CDR1 and CDR2: LGHNA and YNFKEQ. CDR3 size: 16 residues. The chain couples TRBV4-2 to TRBJ1-5; D gene uncertain. This TCR came from a man aged 45-60 years with COVID-19, enrolled during active disease. The source material was peripheral blood. CDR3 residues: CASSQDSPYSNQPQHF. The CDR3 DNA reads as TGTGCCAGCAGCCAAGATTCCCCGTATAGCAATCAGCCCCAGCATTTT.